The 22 T cell receptor beta chains listed next were all sequenced from one sample in a study of T cells after yellow fever vaccination. TCRdb recomputed calls from the 5' RACE reads with MiXCR, one row per CDR3 protein. The sample records 30,000 to 40,000 distinct CDR3 sequences, 6.6% being singletons. The source material was PBMCs, either bulk or a sorted T-cell subset (CD4+, CD8+, memory, or dextramer-sorted; not recorded which), sampled on the day of the first yellow fever vaccination. These receptor sequences come from a man between 18 and 35 years old who received the YFV17D yellow fever vaccine.

The table lists this clonotype with a few counts. The chain has TRBV15 and TRBJ2-7; 7 positions match TRBD1. V lost 2 bases to trimming and J lost 3 bases; unmatched junction nucleotides: 4. The length of the CDR3 is 14 residues. Germline CDR1 is LNHNV and CDR2 is YYDKDF (reference sequence). CDR3 bases: TGTGCCACCAGCAGAACGGGACAGAGCTACGAGCAGTACTTC. This sequence encodes CATSRTGQSYEQYF. The entire variable domain, with the rest obtained from reference TRBV15 and TRBJ2-7, is as follows: DAMVIQNPRYQVTQFGKPVTLSCSQTLNHNVMYWYQQKSSQAPKLLFHYYDKDFNNEADTPDNFQSRRPNTSFCFLDIRSPGLGDTAMYLCATSRTGQSYEQYFGPGTRLTVT.

The chain recombines TRBV20-1 with TRBJ1-2; D is unclear. Trimming pared 1 base from V and 8 bases from J, leaving 14 bases between. CDR3 length: 13 residues. Germline V CDR1 and CDR2: DFQATT, SNEGSKA (reference sequence). The CDR3 loop reads CSARGGRVDGYTF. In DNA, the CDR3 is TGCAGTGCTAGAGGTGGGCGAGTAGACGGCTACACCTTC.

V and J are TRBV29-1 and TRBJ2-3; D ambiguous. Trimming left V 4 bases short and J 5 bases short, with 13 bases between. The CDR3 covers 13 residues. Germline assignment: CDR1 SQVTM and CDR2 ANQGSEA. In DNA form, the CDR3 reads TGCAGCGTTGTATTGGCGCCTGGAGATACGCAGTATTTT. This codes for CSVVLAPGDTQYF.

This clonotype was observed many times. This chain connects TRBV29-1 to TRBJ1-2; the D is unclear. Germline V gives CDR1 SQVTM, CDR2 ANQGSEA. The V gene lost 3 bases and the J gene lost 2 bases, with 19 bases spanning the gap. CDR3 length: 16 amino acids. The CDR3 is CSVEELSAPGNYGYTF. The CDR3 nucleotides are TGCAGCGTTGAGGAGCTTAGTGCACCGGGGAACTATGGCTACACCTTC.

A few counts support this clonotype. A much bigger clone sits one base away, suggesting this may be a read error. The chain carries TRBV20-1 and TRBJ2-4; TRBD2 matches 8 bases. Trimming cost V 3 bases and J 7 bases; bases outside gene matches: 8. CDR3 length equals 14 residues. The germline V gene has CDR1 DFQATT and CDR2 SNEGSKA (reference sequence). The CDR3 DNA is TGCAGTGCTAGCGGGGGGGCTGGCAATAACATTCAGTACTTC. This gives the protein CSASGGAGNNIQYF.

V gene TRBV7-8 combines with J gene TRBJ2-7; weak D call: TRBD2 (5 bases). CDR3 size: 14 residues. Germline V gene lookup returns CDR1 SGHVS and CDR2 FQNEAQ. V gave up 0 bases and J gave up 8 bases, with 14 bases separating them. CDR3 region: CASSLAEVGRKQYF. The CDR3 region has the DNA TGTGCCAGCAGCTTAGCGGAAGTTGGGAGAAAGCAGTACTTC.

This clonotype was detected many times. The chain joins TRBV2 to TRBJ2-7; D is ambiguous. Germline assignment: CDR1 SNHLY and CDR2 FYNNEI. V gave up 4 bases and J gave up 2 bases, with 12 bases separating them. This CDR3 has 14 residues. The CDR3 sequence is CASSVSVAPYEQYF. CDR3 DNA sequence: TGTGCCAGCAGTGTTTCAGTTGCGCCCTACGAGCAGTACTTC.

The chain uses TRBV2 and TRBJ1-6; 8 nucleotides agree with TRBD1. The CDR3 extends over 14 amino acids. V trimming: 6 bases; J trimming: 7 bases; junction bases outside the gene matches: 5. Germline assignment: CDR1 SNHLY and CDR2 FYNNEI. CDR3 loop: CASRSGQGNSPLHF. The CDR3 DNA sequence: TGTGCCAGCAGAAGCGGACAGGGAAATTCACCCCTCCACTTT.

This clonotype appeared many times. The chain is built from TRBV30 and TRBJ2-3, with TRBD1 matching over 7 bases. Germline CDR1 and CDR2: GTSNPN and SVGIG (reference sequence). V gave up 2 bases and J gave up 2 bases; unmatched junction bases: 7. The CDR3 spans 15 residues. CDR3 DNA: TGTGCCTGGAGTCACGGGACAGCTAACACAGATACGCAGTATTTT. This translates into CAWSHGTANTDTQYF.

With respect to this clonotype: A much larger clone differs from this one at a single base, so this may be a read error. The chain carries TRBV20-1 and TRBJ1-5; D is undetermined. Germline loops: CDR1 DFQATT, CDR2 SNEGSKA (reference sequence). V lost 2 bases to trimming and J lost 4 bases, with 9 bases between them. This CDR3 region has 13 residues. CDR3 DNA: TGCAGTGCTAGAATTGCACCAAATCAGCCCCAGCATTTT. Its protein product is CSARIAPNQPQHF.

This clonotype occurred many times. V usage is TRBV5-1 and J usage is TRBJ2-3, with 10 positions matching TRBD2. The CDR3 covers 16 residues. Per the germline V gene, CDR1 is SGHRS and CDR2 is YFSETQ. V shed 0 bases, J shed 4 bases, and the junction held 5 bases outside the gene matches. The CDR3 DNA sequence: TGCGCCAGCAGCTTGGGCGCTAGCGGGGGATCAGATACGCAGTATTTT. It yields the protein CASSLGASGGSDTQYF.

This clonotype was recorded many times. This sequence joins TRBV12-3 or TRBV12-4 and TRBJ1-2; 7 bases align to TRBD1. This CDR3 spans 13 amino acids. V was pared by 5 bases and J by 3 bases, with 3 bases of the junction left unmatched. CDR3 residues: CASSPDRDYGYTF. DNA for the CDR3: TGTGCCAGCAGTCCCGACAGGGACTATGGCTACACCTTC.

This clonotype was recorded at least ten times. The V gene is TRBV20-1, the J gene TRBJ2-3; D is undetermined. Deletions cut 2 bases from V and 5 bases from J, with 17 bases between. Germline CDR1 DFQATT, CDR2 SNEGSKA (reference sequence). This CDR3 comprises 15 residues. CDR3 DNA: TGCAGTGCTAGAAGTCCAGCTAGACATCTAGATACGCAGTATTTT. Its translation: CSARSPARHLDTQYF.

The CDR3 nucleotides are TGTGCCAGTAGTCGGACAGGGGGCGACGAGCAGTACGTC. The encoded protein is CASSRTGGDEQYV. This rearrangement joins TRBV19 to TRBJ2-7, with 11 bases fitting TRBD1. The J segment lost 5 bases and the V segment lost 5 bases, leaving 2 bases of the junction unmatched. The V gene's germline CDR1 is LNHDA and CDR2 SQIVND (reference sequence). This CDR3 spans 13 amino acids.

This clonotype was seen at least ten times. This chain links TRBV20-1 with TRBJ2-5; D gene uncertain. CDR3 size: 12 residues. Germline assignment: CDR1 DFQATT and CDR2 SNEGSKA (reference sequence). Trimming shortened V by 3 bases and J by 4 bases, and 9 bases separated the two germline ends. The CDR3 nucleotides read TGCAGTGCTAGGCCCCACGGAGAGACCCAGTACTTC. It codes for CSARPHGETQYF.

This clonotype was seen a few times. V gene TRBV6-5 combines with J gene TRBJ1-5, with 7 bases identical to TRBD1. Trimming removed 4 bases from V and 10 bases from J; junction bases left unmatched: 16. The CDR3 is 16 residues long. From germline, CDR1 is MNHEY and CDR2 SVGAGI. This CDR3 reads CASSSQGDLRTAPQHF. As DNA, the CDR3 is TGTGCCAGCAGTTCCCAGGGGGACTTGAGGACAGCCCCCCAGCATTTT.

With respect to this clonotype: Possible read error: a much larger clone is one base away. The V and J genes are TRBV24-1 and TRBJ1-5; 8 positions match TRBD1. The CDR3 contains 14 residues. Looked up from germline, CDR1 is KGHDR and CDR2 is SFDVKD. The chain's CDR3 is CATSDSDRDQPQPF. The CDR3 DNA sequence: TGTGCCACCAGTGATTCGGACAGGGATCAGCCCCAGCCTTTT.

This clonotype was observed a handful of times. V is TRBV10-3 and J is TRBJ1-2; tentatively, D is TRBD1 (6 bases). Germline loops: CDR1 ENHRY, CDR2 SYGVKD. V shed 8 bases and J shed 3 bases, with 19 bases lying between them. The length of the CDR3 is 15 residues. DNA for the CDR3: TGTGCCATCCCTCTTGCGGGGCAGGGGTACTATGGCTACACCTTC. Encoded protein: CAIPLAGQGYYGYTF.

In the case of this clonotype: A much larger clone sits a single nucleotide away, making a read error possible. The rearrangement links TRBV6-1 to TRBJ2-1; 14 nucleotides agree with TRBD2. Germline lookup yields CDR1 MNHNS and CDR2 SASEGT. The CDR3 contains 16 residues. The CDR3 here is CACRRAFGLAGGEQFF. DNA for the CDR3: TGTGCCTGCAGAAGGGCCTTCGGACTAGCGGGGGGTGAGCAGTTCTTC.

The table lists this clonotype with many counts. This chain links TRBV7-8 with TRBJ2-3; D perhaps matches TRBD2 (6 bases). This CDR3 spans 16 amino acids. V lost 1 base and J lost 2, with 13 bases in between. CDR1 SGHVS and CDR2 FQNEAQ come from the germline V gene. The CDR3 loop is CASSLVGGAFTDTQYF. The CDR3, as DNA: TGTGCCAGCAGCTTAGTGGGCGGGGCATTCACAGATACGCAGTATTTT.

This clonotype was found many times. The genes are TRBV5-1 and TRBJ2-7; 10 bases map to TRBD1. The V and J ends lost 0 bases and 2 bases, in that order; junction bases with no gene match: 2. The V gene's germline CDR1 is SGHRS and CDR2 YFSETQ. This CDR3 is built from 15 residues. The CDR3 reads CASSLVGQGAYEQYF. The DNA for the CDR3 is TGCGCCAGCAGCTTGGTAGGACAGGGGGCCTACGAGCAGTACTTC.

This clonotype counts as large. This chain connects TRBV7-2 to TRBJ1-1; D gene ambiguous. CDR3 size: 10 residues. V dropped 8 bases and J dropped 11 bases, with 12 bases sitting between them. Germline V gene lookup returns CDR1 SGHTA and CDR2 FQGNSA. CDR3: CASGRLGAFF. CDR3 coding DNA: TGTGCCAGCGGGCGGTTGGGGGCTTTCTTT.